This TCR beta chain was retrieved from a study of a mutant IDH1 vaccine in newly diagnosed glioma. Study-wide background: Treated individuals were about 60% male and about 40% female, averaging about 40 years of age. Study-level points and caveats: Changes to the top peripheral T cell clonotypes appeared unrelated to pseudoprogression. Of all patients, 93.3% showed vaccine-induced immune responses.

Method: immunoSEQ multiplex PCR; TCRdb's copy keeps in-frame clones and lacks some. In the table there are 92,000 or so clones, 82% of which are singletons. Stated time point: baseline, week 1 (first vaccination visit). Described treatment: pre-vaccination baseline after standard-of-care therapy. The donors had new WHO grade 3 or 4 astrocytomas; these were IDH1-mutant and ATRX-lost. Details on this clone: Its target is unknown.

CDR1 and CDR2 from the germline V gene are MGHDK and SYGVNS. The CDR3 runs to 15 residues. V shed 2 bases and J shed 6 bases, with 13 bases lying between them. The sequencing here drew on PBMCs, taken from a glioma patient treated with radiotherapy, temozolomide or both. The clonotype was recovered from a man between 35 and 55 years old with glioma. Some clones in this sample may be carry-over from other donors' samples. The V call is TRBV25-1, the J call TRBJ2-2; a possible D gene is TRBD2 (6 bases). The CDR3 nucleotides are TGTGCCAGCAGTGAAGTAGGAGGGTACGCCGGGGAGCTGTTTTTT. Amino acids: CASSEVGGYAGELFF.